The rows below give T cell receptor beta chains drawn from one sample of a study of beta chain features in type 1 diabetes. Measured with immunoSEQ multiplex PCR; TCRdb has only the in-frame clones, and not every one. This table holds more than 300,000 clones, about 16% found once. Sequencing was performed on naive CD4+ T cells from blood. The origin of the receptors is a woman between 18 and 29 years old in good health. The conserved cysteine and the conserved F or W are not part of the CDR3 here.

j_gene | v_gene | CDR3aa
TRBJ2-7 | TRBV29-1 | SVESVRGRRGEQY
TRBJ1-1 | TRBV28 | ASSDRRNTEAF
TRBJ1-3 | TRBV29-1 | SVASRGNTIY
TRBJ2-7 | TRBV7-8 | ASSLDIAGFYEQY
TRBJ2-1 | TRBV25-1 | ASSKAGVVNEQF
TRBJ2-7 | TRBV4-1 | ASSRQTDPYEQY
TRBJ2-7 | TRBV10-3 | AISEKGRGYEQY
TRBJ1-5 | TRBV7-2 | ASSTRQGVVQPQH
TRBJ1-1 | TRBV30 | AWSSSLNTEAF
TRBJ2-5 | TRBV4-2 | ASSQDGTRGQETQY
TRBJ2-3 | TRBV18 | ASSPQEHTDTQY
TRBJ2-3 | TRBV29-1 | SAKGLAGGTGDTQY
TRBJ1-1 | TRBV29-1 | STGQGAAEAF
TRBJ1-2 | TRBV28 | ASSLTRQATSLYGYT
TRBJ1-4 | TRBV5-1 | ASSLRDRREKLF
TRBJ2-7 | TRBV2 | ASTGTFYGDEQY
TRBJ2-7 | TRBV7-9 | ASSPPTSIGTGQY
TRBJ1-2 | TRBV7-8 | ASSELRFLGYT
TRBJ2-5 | TRBV21-1 | ASSKSQGETQY
TRBJ1-1 | TRBV27 | ASSLIPRQGRTEAF
TRBJ2-2 | TRBV7-2 | ASSLGLAGEFGELF
TRBJ2-1 | TRBV4-1 | ASSQATSVAEQF
TRBJ1-1 | TRBV15 | ATSRWGLLNTEAF
TRBJ1-5 | TRBV6-6 | ASSSGTENMNQPQH
TRBJ2-2 | TRBV7-2 | ASSFRRLAGGGGELF
TRBJ2-2 | TRBV4-1 | ASSQEMIQRGYTGELF
TRBJ2-6 | TRBV11-2 | ASSLDDGRAYGANVLT
TRBJ2-7 | TRBV30 | AWGYSTGDHYEQY
TRBJ1-5 | TRBV28 | ASSQPGLTRAQH
TRBJ1-1 | TRBV28 | ASKGQNSGDTEAF
TRBJ2-5 | TRBV7-8 | ASSTGLVSETQY
TRBJ2-3 | TRBV5-1 | ASSLDTSGTVYTQY
TRBJ1-2 | TRBV2 | ASSEAVPGSDGYT
. | TRBV29-1 | SVKASSYEQY
TRBJ2-7 | TRBV19 | ASSPAQGVLYEQY
TRBJ2-2 | TRBV2 | ASRMNIPSNTGELF
TRBJ2-3 | TRBV7-2 | ASSLRLGASTDTQY
TRBJ1-1 | TRBV28 | ASSVVDSPGAF
TRBJ2-7 | TRBV7-9 | ASSPRVRVSSYEQY
TRBJ2-1 | TRBV7-7 | ASSFGEANEQF
TRBJ1-1 | TRBV7-9 | ASSLQQGTAF
TRBJ2-7 | TRBV18 | ASSTPGIYEQY
TRBJ2-1 | TRBV5-4 | ASSSTSGSANEQF
TRBJ2-1 | TRBV12-5 | ASGLVAVYNEQF
TRBJ2-3 | TRBV30 | AWSRDSGGQTQY